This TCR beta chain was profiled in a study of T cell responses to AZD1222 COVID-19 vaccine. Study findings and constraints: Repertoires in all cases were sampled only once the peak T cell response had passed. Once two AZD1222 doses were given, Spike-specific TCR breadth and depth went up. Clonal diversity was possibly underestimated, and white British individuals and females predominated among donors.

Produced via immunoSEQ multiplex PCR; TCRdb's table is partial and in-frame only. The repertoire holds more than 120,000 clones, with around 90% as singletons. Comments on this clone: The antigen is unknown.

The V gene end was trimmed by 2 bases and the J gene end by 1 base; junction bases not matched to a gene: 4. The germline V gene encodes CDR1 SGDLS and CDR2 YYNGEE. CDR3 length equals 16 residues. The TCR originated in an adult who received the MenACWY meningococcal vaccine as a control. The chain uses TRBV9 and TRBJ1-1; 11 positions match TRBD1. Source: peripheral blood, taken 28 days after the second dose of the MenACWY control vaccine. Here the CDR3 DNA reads TGTGCCAGCAGCGTCGGACAGGGGGCGTGGAACACTGAAGCTTTCTTT. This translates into CASSVGQGAWNTEAFF. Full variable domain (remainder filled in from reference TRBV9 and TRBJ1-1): DSGVTQTPKHLITATGQRVTLRCSPRSGDLSVYWYQQSLDQGLQFLIQYYNGEERAKGNILERFSAQQFPDLHSELNLSSLELGDSALYFCASSVGQGAWNTEAFFGQGTRLTVV.